The clone carrying this T cell receptor (beta chain) appeared many times. Its antigen is not known. The library attached unique molecular identifiers to individual cDNA molecules. TCRdb re-called the RACE reads through MiXCR, storing one row per CDR3 protein. This sample has 80,000 to 95,000 distinct CDR3 sequences, with roughly 10% found just once. The sample is drawn from a study of human T cells and chemical hapten exposure. At the level of the study: The scalp of each patient received a weekly diphenylcyclopropenone dose for the full approximately 26-week study.

Regarding time point: patch test 1, 2 weeks after DPC sensitization. Treatment here: therapeutic diphenylcyclopropenone sensitization with weekly scalp DPC. In every case, blood was obtained before the patch test was applied. This CDR3 region has 16 residues. Germline CDR1 reads MDHEN; CDR2 reads SYDVKM. V lost 5 bases to trimming and J lost 5 bases, with 21 bases between them. Overall study findings and caveats: DPC sensitization produced no change in TCRs with frequency above 1 in 1000.

The rearrangement uses TRBV28 and TRBJ2-5; D is perhaps TRBD1 or TRBD2 (5 bases each). This clonotype was obtained from a woman aged 50 to 60 with alopecia areata. Some clones in this sample may be carry-over from other donors' samples. The specimen was whole blood, collected in connection with sensitization to the hapten diphenylcyclopropenone (DPC). The DNA for the CDR3 is TGTGCCAGCAGTCCCCTCGGGGCAGGGCATGGGGAGACCCAGTACTTC. It codes for CASSPLGAGHGETQYF.